Listed below are T cell receptor beta chains from one sample, sequenced in a study of regulatory T cells in long-lasting Graves disease. MiXCR was run by TCRdb on the multiplex PCR reads, yielding one entry per CDR3 protein. The repertoire holds some 460,000 distinct CDR3 sequences, roughly 17% seen once, with 12% in the top ten. The same data also went into a second study, on T cells in Graves' hyperthyroidism and ophthalmopathy.

The input for sequencing was peripheral blood mononuclear cells (PBMCs), taken at new diagnosis, from a patient treated with antithyroid drugs. These receptors all stem from a man aged 35-49 years with Graves disease. CDR3s include the opening cysteine and the closing phenylalanine or tryptophan. D genes are given only for firm matches. A row's size may be missing; if present it is once, few, many or a size class.

J: TRBJ2-1; V: TRBV28; D: -; size: -; DNA: TGTGCCAGCAATCGTTGGCGTGTGGATGAGCAGTTCTTC; CDR3: CASNRWRVDEQFF
J: TRBJ2-7; V: TRBV2; D: -; size: many; DNA: TGTGCCAGCAAATGGGCAGGAACCTACGAGCAGTACTTC; CDR3: CASKWAGTYEQYF
J: TRBJ2-7; V: TRBV6-1; D: TRBD1; size: many; DNA: TGTGCCAGCCGGGGCCGGGACAGTTTCTACGAGCAGTACTTC; CDR3: CASRGRDSFYEQYF
J: TRBJ2-3; V: TRBV30; D: TRBD2; size: many; DNA: TGTGCCTGGAGTCCGACGACTAGCGGGATAACAGATACGCAGTATTTT; CDR3: CAWSPTTSGITDTQYF
J: TRBJ2-6; V: TRBV5-1; D: -; size: -; DNA: TGCGCCAGCAGCTCTAATTGGCGCTCTGGGGCCAACGTCCTGACTTTC; CDR3: CASSSNWRSGANVLTF
J: TRBJ2-7; V: TRBV4-1; D: -; size: many; DNA: TGCGCCAGCAGCCAAGTCACCGCGGGACGGGAGCAGTACTTC; CDR3: CASSQVTAGREQYF
J: TRBJ2-7; V: TRBV4-1; D: -; size: few; DNA: TGCGCCAGCAGCCAACAGGGAACGGGGTACGAGCAGTACTTC; CDR3: CASSQQGTGYEQYF
J: TRBJ1-1; V: TRBV5-5; D: -; size: few; DNA: TGTGCCAGCAGCCCCCGATGGCGCATGAACACTGAAGCTTTCTTT; CDR3: CASSPRWRMNTEAFF
J: TRBJ2-3; V: TRBV10-3; D: -; size: many; DNA: TGTGCCATCAGTGAAGGGACACCAGATACGCAGTATTTT; CDR3: CAISEGTPDTQYF
J: TRBJ2-7; V: TRBV10-2; D: -; size: many; DNA: TGCGCCAGCTCGTGGGACCTGAATAACTACGAGCAGTACTTC; CDR3: CASSWDLNNYEQYF
J: TRBJ2-1; V: TRBV7-3; D: -; size: many; DNA: TGTGCCAGCAGCTTACAGGGTTGGCATGAGCAGTTCTTC; CDR3: CASSLQGWHEQFF
J: TRBJ2-1; V: TRBV11-2; D: TRBD1; size: many; DNA: TGTGCCAGCAGCCTCTCCGGGACAGGGTACAATGAGCAGTTCTTC; CDR3: CASSLSGTGYNEQFF
J: TRBJ2-3; V: TRBV3-1; D: TRBD2; size: many; DNA: TGTGCCAGCAGCCAACCCCTAGCGGGAGGACTTCCTGCGCAGTATTTT; CDR3: CASSQPLAGGLPAQYF
J: TRBJ2-2; V: TRBV12-3/TRBV12-4; D: -; size: -; DNA: TGTGCCAGCAGTTCTCATTCTACCACCGGGGAGCTGTTTTTT; CDR3: CASSSHSTTGELFF
J: TRBJ2-5; V: TRBV27; D: -; size: -; DNA: TGTGCCAGCAGCCCACTCTGGATGGGGGCTCGGGAGACCCAGTACTTC; CDR3: CASSPLWMGARETQYF
J: TRBJ2-1; V: TRBV20-1; D: TRBD2; size: many; DNA: TGCAGTGCCACCCCTAGCGGGAGGGATGAGCAGTTCTTC; CDR3: CSATPSGRDEQFF
J: TRBJ2-5; V: TRBV20-1; D: -; size: many; DNA: TGCAGTGCCAGCAACCAAGAGACCCAGTACTTC; CDR3: CSASNQETQYF
J: TRBJ2-7; V: TRBV27; D: TRBD2; size: few; DNA: TGTGCCAGCAGTTATAGCGGGAGGGGTCGACACGAGCAGTACTTC; CDR3: CASSYSGRGRHEQYF
J: TRBJ2-6; V: TRBV28; D: -; size: -; DNA: TGTGCCAGCAGTTATGGGGACTCTGGGGCCAACGTCCTGACTTTC; CDR3: CASSYGDSGANVLTF
J: TRBJ2-6; V: TRBV30; D: -; size: -; DNA: TGTGCCTGGAGTGGAGGGTCTGGGGCCAACGTCCTGACTTTC; CDR3: CAWSGGSGANVLTF
J: TRBJ2-5; V: TRBV19; D: TRBD2; size: -; DNA: TGTGCCAGTAGTATAGATGCGACTAGCGGGCAGTACCAAGAGACCCAGTACTTC; CDR3: CASSIDATSGQYQETQYF
J: TRBJ1-1; V: TRBV12-3/TRBV12-4; D: -; size: few; DNA: TGTGCCAGCAGCACTGAGGGAAGAGTGATTTTGAACACTGAAGCTTTCTTT; CDR3: CASSTEGRVILNTEAFF